The entry below gives a single T cell receptor beta chain sequence along with its context. The sample is drawn from a study of blood T cell repertoires in COVID-19. At the level of the study: T cells, B-cell-depleted T cells, or PBMCs provided the cDNA or gDNA that served as material.

Trimming pared 3 bases from V and 11 bases from J, leaving 10 bases between. The CDR3 extends over 11 amino acids. Germline V gives CDR1 MNHEY, CDR2 SVGAGI. Sequencing was performed with immunoSEQ multiplex PCR; in TCRdb, only in-frame clones are kept and a portion is missing. The repertoire consists of around 190,000 clones, with 70% to 90% occurring once and the leading ten covering roughly 8.7%. The sample consisted of peripheral blood. V and J are TRBV6-5 and TRBJ1-1; maybe TRBD1 (6 bases). The sequence was obtained from a man between 45 and 60 years old with active or convalescent COVID-19. The CDR3 reads CASSYNRAAFF. As DNA, the CDR3 is TGTGCCAGCAGTTATAACAGGGCTGCTTTCTTT.